This T cell receptor beta chain was documented in a study of CD8+ T cells in alopecia areata. Study findings and constraints: The link between baseline CD8+ expansion and response remains uncertain with one nonresponder. For lesional scalp, especially alopecia totalis/universalis, clonality was higher than in normal scalp. Scalp clonality and expanded CD8+ clones among the top 100 were significantly decreased by tofacitinib.

In regard to this clone: Its specificity is unknown.

Germline CDR1 LNHDA, CDR2 SQIVND (reference sequence). V shed 9 bases and J shed 6 bases, with 8 bases lying between them. The CDR3 is 10 residues long. Reverse transcription of extracted RNA yielded cDNA, which provided the sequencing template. Assay: immunoSEQ multiplex PCR; the TCRdb copy retains only in-frame clones and omits some. In the table there are about 300,000 clones, roughly 64% of which are singletons. Sample treatment: oral pan-JAK inhibitor, 5-10 mg twice daily. The chain uses TRBV19 and TRBJ2-5; weak D call: TRBD2 (5 bases). This clonotype was sampled from a human donor with alopecia areata. The material sequenced was CD4+ T cells sorted from blood, taken at week 24, from a patient treated with tofacitinib. CDR3 sequence reads: CASGVKTQYF. The CDR3 bases are TGTGCCAGCGGGGTAAAGACCCAGTACTTC.